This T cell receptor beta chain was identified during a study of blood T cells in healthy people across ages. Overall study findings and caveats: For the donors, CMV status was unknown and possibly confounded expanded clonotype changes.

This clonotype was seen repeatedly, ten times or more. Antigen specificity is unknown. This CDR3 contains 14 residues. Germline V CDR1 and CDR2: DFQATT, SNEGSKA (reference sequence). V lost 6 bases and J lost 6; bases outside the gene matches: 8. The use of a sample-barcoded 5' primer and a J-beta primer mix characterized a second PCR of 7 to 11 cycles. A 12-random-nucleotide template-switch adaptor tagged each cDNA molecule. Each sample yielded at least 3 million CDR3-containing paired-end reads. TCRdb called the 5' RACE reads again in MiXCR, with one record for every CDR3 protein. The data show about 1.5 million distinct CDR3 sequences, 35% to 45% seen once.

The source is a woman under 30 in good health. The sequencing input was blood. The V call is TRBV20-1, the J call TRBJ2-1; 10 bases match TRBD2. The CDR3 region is CSAPSSGSGNEQFF. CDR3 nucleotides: TGCAGTGCGCCTTCTAGCGGGAGCGGCAATGAGCAGTTCTTC.